The T cell receptor (beta chain) under discussion was sequenced for a study of T cell responses to AZD1222 COVID-19 vaccine. In the study overall: Doses given second, at about 4 or about 12 weeks, were pooled.

Concerning this clone itself: What it recognizes is unknown.

General study points: Clonal diversity may have been underestimated in mostly white British donors. Baseline seropositivity characterized only a handful of AZD1222 recipients. Across spike, vaccine-associated CD4 TCRs were found, dominant at 160-218 and 743-854.

The repertoire was sequenced with immunoSEQ multiplex PCR; TCRdb's copy has only in-frame clones and lacks some. Seen here are over 100,000 clones, around 90% observed once, and the top ten hold approximately 4.7%. This CDR3 is built from 14 residues. V lost 1 base and J lost 5, with 11 bases in between. In germline, CDR1 is LGHNA, CDR2 YSLEER. The sequence came from an adult in good health. The starting material was peripheral blood, obtained on day 0 of AZD1222 vaccination. This sequence joins TRBV4-3 and TRBJ2-5, with D perhaps matching TRBD1 (5 bases). The CDR3, as DNA: TGCGCCAGCAGCCAAGGGGCAGGGCCGGAGACCCAGTACTTC. This encodes CASSQGAGPETQYF.